The 11 T cell receptor beta chains listed next were all sequenced from one sample in a study of vaccination and CD4 T cells after COVID-19. Described time point: late sampling 161 to 241 days after vaccination in a few convalescent patients. The treatment here: approximately 10-day PBMC culture with coronavirus spike peptide pools or control peptides (ViraFEST assay). Oncomine TCR Beta short-read sequencing was applied to DNA from cultured CD4+ T cells. Each CDR3 protein is one row after TCRdb ran MiXCR on the PCR reads. The profile shows about 25,000 distinct CDR3 sequences, 25% to 30% of them singletons. Their antigens are not known. The material sequenced was CD4+ T cells from blood, cultured in vitro, taken about 7 months after SARS-CoV-2 vaccination. These TCRs come from a human donor who had recovered from COVID-19.

This chain links TRBV20-1 with TRBJ1-5; unclear D gene. The CDR3 runs 18 residues. V gave up 1 base and J gave up 0 bases, with 19 bases separating them. Germline CDR1 and CDR2: DFQATT and SNEGSKA (reference sequence). CDR3 loop: CSARAPDEYFYSNQPQHF. The CDR3 coding sequence is TGCAGTGCTAGAGCCCCGGACGAATACTTTTATAGCAATCAGCCCCAGCATTTT.

The chain carries TRBV20-1 and TRBJ2-5; TRBD2 aligns across 7 bases. The CDR3 covers 16 residues. The V gene end was trimmed by 3 bases and the J gene end by 5 bases; junction bases not matched to a gene: 15. Germline V gene sequence: CDR1 DFQATT, CDR2 SNEGSKA (reference sequence). Here the CDR3 DNA reads TGCAGTGCTAGTGGGGGGGACTCGCGGGGCGGGGAGACCCAGTACTTC. It codes for CSASGGDSRGGETQYF.

This clonotype counts as medium-sized. V usage is TRBV12-3 or TRBV12-4 and J usage is TRBJ1-2; TRBD1 might be the D (6 bases). V lost 8 bases and J 4 bases, leaving 17 bases between the germline ends. The CDR3 consists of 14 residues. The CDR3 bases are TGTGCCAGCCACCCGGGGGGAGGGGGCTATGGCTACACCTTC. It is translated as CASHPGGGGYGYTF.

J is TRBJ2-7 and V is TRBV2; D is uncertain. The CDR3 is 11 residues long. Germline V gene lookup returns CDR1 SNHLY and CDR2 FYNNEI. Deletions cut 3 bases from V and 3 bases from J, with 3 bases between. The CDR3 is CASSDGYEQYF. The CDR3 coding sequence is TGTGCCAGCAGTGACGGCTACGAGCAGTACTTC.

This clonotype has only a few counts. CDR3 nucleotide sequence: TGTGCCAGCAGCCCCCTCCCAAGCACAGATACGCAGTATTTT. Translation gives CASSPLPSTDTQYF. The V and J genes are TRBV7-2 and TRBJ2-3; D is uncertain. The CDR3 has 14 residues. In germline, CDR1 is SGHTA, CDR2 FQGNSA. V lost 5 bases and J lost 0, with 9 bases in between.

The CDR3 region is CASSQQWNTEAFF. The CDR3 DNA is TGTGCCAGCAGCCAACAGTGGAACACTGAAGCTTTCTTT. The chain uses TRBV2 and TRBJ1-1; no definite D call. CDR1 is SNHLY, CDR2 FYNNEI, per germline. V was shortened by 6 bases and J by 1 base, with 9 bases between the two germline ends. The CDR3 length is 13 residues.

V gene TRBV7-9 combines with J gene TRBJ2-1; D possibly corresponds to TRBD2 (6 bases). The V and J ends lost 4 bases and 11 bases respectively, with 21 bases between them. Germline CDR1 and CDR2: SEHNR and FQNEAQ (reference sequence). The CDR3 covers 15 residues. This CDR3 reads CASSSERVYGSKQFF. In nucleotides, the CDR3 is TGTGCCAGCAGCTCGGAGCGGGTGTACGGCTCGAAGCAGTTCTTC. Using reference TRBV7-9 and TRBJ2-1 for the parts outside the CDR3, the full variable domain is DTGVSQNPRHKITKRGQNVTFRCDPISEHNRLYWYRQTLGQGPEFLTYFQNEAQLEKSRLLSDRFSAERPKGSFSTLEIQRTEQGDSAMYLCASSSERVYGSKQFFGPGTRLTVL.

V usage is TRBV20-1 and J usage is TRBJ1-5; 8 bases match TRBD1. The trim removed 0 bases at V and 0 bases at J, leaving 1 base unmatched. The CDR3 has 15 residues. CDR1 and CDR2 from the germline V gene are DFQATT and SNEGSKA (reference sequence). The CDR3 spells CSARETGDSNQPQHF. In DNA form, the CDR3 reads TGCAGTGCTAGAGAGACAGGGGATAGCAATCAGCCCCAGCATTTT.

The V call is TRBV7-8, the J call TRBJ2-7; TRBD1 matches at 8 bases. V lost 5 bases to trimming and J lost 5 bases; unmatched junction nucleotides: 8. The CDR3 contains 14 residues. Per germline, CDR1 SGHVS and CDR2 FQNEAQ. The CDR3 loop reads CASSPGQATHEQYF. In nucleotides, the CDR3 is TGTGCCAGCAGCCCGGGACAGGCGACCCACGAGCAGTACTTC.

The rearrangement uses TRBV18 and TRBJ1-1, with D unclear. This CDR3 region has 14 residues. Trimming removed 3 bases at V and 5 bases at J, with 13 bases between. Per germline, CDR1 KGHSH and CDR2 LQKENI. This CDR3 is CASSPTGEATEAFF. CDR3 nucleotides: TGTGCCAGCTCACCCACCGGGGAGGCAACTGAAGCTTTCTTT.

This clonotype showed up just a few times. The chain joins TRBV20-1 to TRBJ1-6; D is undetermined. CDR3 length: 14 residues. Germline V gene data show CDR1 as DFQATT and CDR2 as SNEGSKA (reference sequence). The V end lost 4 bases, the J end lost 5 bases, and 12 bases lay between the germline ends. CDR3 region: CSATSFFDNSPLHF. The DNA of the CDR3 is TGCAGTGCTACTAGTTTCTTTGATAATTCACCCCTCCACTTT.